This record covers a single TCR beta chain. Its cognate antigen is unknown. This record comes from a study of cytomegalovirus exposure and HLA in healthy donors. General study findings and limits: In a later analysis, parvovirus B19, influenza, CMV and Epstein-Barr virus appeared linked to several top co-occurrence clusters.

This CDR3 has 13 amino acids. The germline V and J ends were trimmed by 5 bases and 0 bases, with 8 bases remaining between them. Germline loops: CDR1 SGHRS, CDR2 YFSETQ. Regarding donors, all were healthy bone marrow donors. 13 Jbeta primers and 60 Vbeta primers were used for the PCR. Libraries were prepared by immunoSEQ multiplex PCR; TCRdb keeps only in-frame clonotypes and omits some of them. The table gives 65,000 to 85,000 clones; the top ten clones make up about 2.4% of it. The sequencing sample was made of PBMCs. The clonotype was recovered from a female donor in good health and CMV-seropositive. The chain carries TRBV5-1 and TRBJ1-1, with a tentative D call TRBD1 (5 bases). The CDR3 sequence is CASSGQVNTEAFF. Here the CDR3 DNA reads TGCGCCAGCAGTGGACAAGTGAACACTGAAGCTTTCTTT.